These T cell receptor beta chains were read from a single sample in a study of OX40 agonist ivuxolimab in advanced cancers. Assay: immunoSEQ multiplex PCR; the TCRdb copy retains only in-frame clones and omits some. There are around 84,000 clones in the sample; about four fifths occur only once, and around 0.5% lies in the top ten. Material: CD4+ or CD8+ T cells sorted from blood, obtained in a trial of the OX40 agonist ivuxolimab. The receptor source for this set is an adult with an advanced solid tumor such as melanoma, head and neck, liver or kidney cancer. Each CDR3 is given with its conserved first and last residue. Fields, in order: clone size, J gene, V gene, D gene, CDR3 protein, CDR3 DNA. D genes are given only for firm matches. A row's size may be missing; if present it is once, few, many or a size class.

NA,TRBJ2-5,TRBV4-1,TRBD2,CASSQGLAGGGVRETQYF,TGCGCCAGCAGCCAAGGTCTAGCGGGGGGAGGGGTAAGAGAGACCCAGTACTTC
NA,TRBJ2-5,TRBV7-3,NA,CASSPGPQETQYF,TGTGCCAGCAGCCCAGGACCGCAAGAGACCCAGTACTTC
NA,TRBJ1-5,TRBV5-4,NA,CASSLDSQPQHF,TGTGCCAGCAGCTTGGACAGTCAGCCCCAGCATTTT
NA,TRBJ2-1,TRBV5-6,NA,CASSSLVLSGAASYNEQFF,TGTGCCAGCAGCTCCTTAGTGTTGAGTGGAGCGGCCTCCTACAATGAGCAGTTCTTC
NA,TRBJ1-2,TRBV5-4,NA,CASSLDRARNYGYTF,TGTGCCAGCAGCTTGGACAGGGCTCGCAACTATGGCTACACCTTC
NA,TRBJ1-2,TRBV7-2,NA,CASSLGTRQENYGYTF,TGTGCCAGCAGCTTGGGAACCCGACAGGAGAACTATGGCTACACCTTC
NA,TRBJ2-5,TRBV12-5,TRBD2,CASGQGLAGAHQETQYF,TGTGCTAGTGGTCAGGGACTAGCGGGAGCCCATCAAGAGACCCAGTACTTC
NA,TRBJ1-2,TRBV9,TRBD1,CASSDERQGYYGYTF,TGTGCCAGCAGCGACGAACGACAGGGTTACTATGGCTACACCTTC
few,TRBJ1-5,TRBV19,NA,CASSNQGYQPQHF,TGTGCCAGTAGTAACCAGGGGTATCAGCCCCAGCATTTT
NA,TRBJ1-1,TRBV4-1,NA,CASSQAGGGNTEAFF,TGCGCCAGCAGCCAAGCCGGAGGAGGGAACACTGAAGCTTTCTTT
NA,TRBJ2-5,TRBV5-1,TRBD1,CASSLALGDRQETQYF,TGCGCCAGCAGCTTGGCGCTGGGGGACAGACAAGAGACCCAGTACTTC
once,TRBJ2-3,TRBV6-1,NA,CASSPGQLITDTQYF,TGTGCCAGCAGTCCCGGACAGCTAATCACAGATACGCAGTATTTT